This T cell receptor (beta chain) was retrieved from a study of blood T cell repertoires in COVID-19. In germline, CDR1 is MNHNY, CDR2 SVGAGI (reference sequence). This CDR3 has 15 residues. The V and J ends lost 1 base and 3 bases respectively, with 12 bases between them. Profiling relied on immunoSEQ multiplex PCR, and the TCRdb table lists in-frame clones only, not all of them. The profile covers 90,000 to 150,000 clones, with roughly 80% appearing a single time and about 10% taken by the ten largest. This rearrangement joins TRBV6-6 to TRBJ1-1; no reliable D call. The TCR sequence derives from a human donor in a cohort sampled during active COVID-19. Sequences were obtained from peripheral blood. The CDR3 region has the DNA TGTGCCAGCAGTTACTGGGGTGGGGAGGACACTGAAGCTTTCTTT. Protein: CASSYWGGEDTEAFF.